The clone carrying this TCR beta chain was seen a handful of times. The target antigen is unknown. Sequence at one end of the junction differs from germline and may be a read error. This specimen belongs to a study of CD8 T cells in ankylosing spondylitis. Study-wide results and limits: A subset of motif variants has previously been described in the synovial fluid and blood of reactive arthritis. Enrichment of disease-linked clones was reportedly significant in matched ankylosing spondylitis synovial fluid. Ankylosing spondylitis blood appeared to be characterized by a TCR beta motif of several highly homologous variants. Clones linked to disease, bearing a CD8+ phenotype, were relatively rare in peripheral blood.

Library preparation for TCR beta used quantitative 5'-RACE with molecular barcodes. TCRdb re-analysed the 5' RACE reads in MiXCR, keeping a single row per CDR3 protein. The top ten hold about 6.8% of the sample, which has about 540,000 distinct CDR3 sequences, about 13% seen once. CDR1 and CDR2 from the germline V gene are MNHNS and SASEGT. CDR3 length: 13 residues. The sequence came from a male donor with ankylosing spondylitis. This chain joins TRBV6-1 and TRBJ2-1, with a possible D match to TRBD2 (6 bases). The source material was blood, either unsorted or a sorted T cell fraction (not recorded which). The CDR3 sequence: CASSGRPVADGVF. DNA for the CDR3: TGTGCCAGCAGTGGACGACCCGTAGCGGACGGGGTCTTC.